One and the same sample provided the 21 T cell receptor beta chains below, sequenced in a study of molecular identifiers for immune sequencing clone quantification. TCRdb called the PCR reads again in MiXCR, with one record for every CDR3 protein. The sample holds 350,000 or so distinct CDR3 sequences; roughly a fifth are singletons and the top ten take approximately 0.8%. The source material was naive CD8+ T cells from blood, with Jurkat cell RNA spiked in. The subset is: FACS-sorted CD8+CD4-CCR7+CD45RA+ naive T cells. These receptor sequences come from a human donor in good health. Some libraries in this study had Jurkat cell RNA spiked in.

This clonotype was observed a single time. A much larger clone differs from this one at a single base, so this may be a read error. This chain joins TRBV20-1 and TRBJ2-7, with 7 positions matching TRBD2. V lost 7 bases to trimming and J lost 0 bases; unmatched junction nucleotides: 9. Germline loops: CDR1 DFQATT, CDR2 SNEGSKA (reference sequence). The CDR3 runs to 14 residues. The CDR3 DNA reads TGCAGTGTGGCCCCACTAGCGAACTCCTACGAGCAGTACTTC. Translating it yields CSVAPLANSYEQYF.

The J gene is TRBJ2-5, the V gene TRBV29-1; TRBD1 agrees at 11 bases. Germline V lookup: CDR1 SQVTM, CDR2 ANQGSEA. The CDR3 is 14 amino acids. The ends lost 2 bases at V and 5 bases at J; junction bases unmatched: 4. This CDR3 reads CSVEWTGGLETQYF. CDR3 nucleotide sequence: TGCAGCGTTGAATGGACAGGGGGCCTGGAGACCCAGTACTTC.

Concerning this clonotype: A junction end diverges from the germline sequence, so it may reflect a read error. V usage is TRBV6-5 and J usage is TRBJ1-5; D is uncertain. The CDR3 is 15 residues long. The V gene's germline CDR1 is MNHEY and CDR2 SVGAGI. The CDR3 loop reads CAGRPTDYSNQPQHF. CDR3 nucleotides: TGTGCCGGCAGGCCAACAGATTATAGCAATCAGCCCCAGCATTTT.

This clonotype has ten or more counts. The chain joins TRBV12-3 or TRBV12-4 to TRBJ2-1, with D maybe TRBD1 (5 bases). Trimming pared 1 base from V and 2 bases from J, leaving 9 bases between. The CDR3 spans 15 residues. The CDR3 spells CASSLGLGPYNEQFF. The DNA for the CDR3 is TGTGCCAGCAGTTTAGGATTGGGGCCCTACAATGAGCAGTTCTTC.

For this clonotype: The junction departs from the called germline gene at one end, perhaps through a read error. The V gene is TRBV6-5, the J gene TRBJ2-3, with 7 nucleotides matching TRBD1. The germline V gene has CDR1 MNHEY and CDR2 SVGAGI. The CDR3 is 14 amino acids. The chain's CDR3 is CASRTGQSTDTQYF. As DNA, the CDR3 is TGTGCCAGCCGAACGGGACAGTCCACAGATACGCAGTACTTT.

This clonotype was observed many times. The V call is TRBV12-3 or TRBV12-4, the J call TRBJ2-2, with TRBD1 as a possible D gene (5 bases). This CDR3 has 13 amino acids. Trimming shortened V by 7 bases and J by 5 bases, and 11 bases separated the two germline ends. The CDR3 coding sequence is TGTGCCAGCACCATGGCAGGGACCGGGGAGCTGTTTTTT. Amino acids: CASTMAGTGELFF.

This clonotype was counted at least ten times. The J gene is TRBJ2-7, the V gene TRBV7-9; 9 bases agree with TRBD1. V lost 5 bases, J lost 4 bases, and 9 bases stayed unmatched. Looked up from germline, CDR1 is SEHNR and CDR2 is FQNEAQ (reference sequence). The CDR3 contains 15 residues. CDR3 DNA sequence: TGTGCCAGCAGCCAGGGACAGGGAATTCGTTACGAGCAGTACTTC. It encodes CASSQGQGIRYEQYF.

This clonotype was recorded at least ten times. This chain links TRBV5-5 with TRBJ2-5; a possible D gene is TRBD1 (5 bases). The CDR3 sequence is 15 residues long. The germline CDR1 and CDR2 sequences are SGHKS and YYEKEE (reference sequence). Trimming shortened V by 2 bases and J by 0 bases, and 11 bases separated the two germline ends. The CDR3 DNA is TGTGCCAGCAGCTTACATGACAGCCACCAAGAGACCCAGTACTTC. This gives the protein CASSLHDSHQETQYF.

This clonotype was counted between two and nine times. The chain uses TRBV9 and TRBJ2-3, with TRBD2 matching 14 bases. This CDR3 has 16 amino acids. Trimming took 2 bases from V and 6 from J; bases not matched to a gene: 5. CDR1 is SGDLS, CDR2 YYNGEE, per germline. CDR3 sequence reads: CASSVRLAGGPDTQYF. The DNA of the CDR3 is TGTGCCAGCAGCGTGCGACTAGCGGGAGGGCCGGATACGCAGTATTTT.

This clonotype was seen at least ten times. V is TRBV9 and J is TRBJ2-3, with D tentatively TRBD2 (7 bases). Germline assignment: CDR1 SGDLS and CDR2 YYNGEE. This CDR3 is built from 15 residues. Trimming shortened V by 4 bases and J by 3 bases, and 15 bases separated the two germline ends. CDR3 sequence (DNA): TGTGCCAGCAGCTTCGCGGGGGCGCGGACAGATACGCAGTATTTT. It is translated as CASSFAGARTDTQYF.

In regard to this clonotype: A much larger clone is a single base away; this may be a read error. This rearrangement joins TRBV28 to TRBJ2-3, with 8 bases matching TRBD2. Germline CDR1 reads MDHEN; CDR2 reads SYDVKM. The CDR3 spans 16 residues. CDR3 DNA: TGTGCCGGCAGTTTACGGGCTAGCGGGCTAACAGATACGCAGTATTTT. It is translated as CAGSLRASGLTDTQYF. The variable domain in full, completed from reference TRBV28 and TRBJ2-3, reads DVKVTQSSRYLVKRTGEKVFLECVQDMDHENMFWYRQDPGLGLRLIYFSYDVKMKEKGDIPEGYSVSREKKERFSLILESASTNQTSMYLCAGSLRASGLTDTQYFGPGTRLTVL.

The rearrangement joins TRBV18 to TRBJ1-4; no reliable D call. The CDR3 has 15 amino acids. V shed 0 bases and J shed 0 bases, with 5 bases lying between them. Germline CDR1 and CDR2: KGHSH and LQKENI. The CDR3 nucleotides read TGTGCCAGCTCACCACCAGATGCAACTAATGAAAAACTGTTTTTT. Translation gives CASSPPDATNEKLFF.

This clonotype showed up many times. The J gene is TRBJ2-7, the V gene TRBV12-3 or TRBV12-4; 10 nucleotides line up with TRBD1. The CDR3 extends over 14 amino acids. The J segment lost 6 bases and the V segment lost 6 bases, leaving 8 bases of the junction unmatched. The CDR3 DNA follows: TGTGCCAGCAGCTATGGGACAGGGGTTTCCGAGCAGTACTTC. Translated, it gives CASSYGTGVSEQYF.

With respect to this clonotype: A much larger clone lies one base from this, so it may be a read error. The rearrangement links TRBV21-1 to TRBJ2-3; the table's D gene call, TRBD2, was not cross checked with the DNA. TRBV21-1 is designated a pseudogene. There are 16 residues in the CDR3. Here the CDR3 reads CASKAGTSGTADTQYF. The CDR3 DNA is TGTGCCAGCAAGGCTGGGACTAGCGGGACGGCAGATACGCAGTATTTT.

This clonotype has more than one count but fewer than ten. The genes are TRBV6-2 or TRBV6-3 and TRBJ2-1; 8 bases line up with TRBD2. Trimming took 7 bases from V and 2 from J; bases not matched to a gene: 4. The CDR3 is 14 residues long. Germline CDR1 and CDR2: MNHEY and SVGEGT. The CDR3 protein is CASTSGGAYNEQFF. The CDR3 region has the DNA TGTGCCAGCACGTCCGGGGGGGCCTACAATGAGCAGTTCTTC.

This clonotype was seen at least ten times. The chain carries TRBV11-2 and TRBJ2-1; TRBD1 might be the D (5 bases). The V and J ends lost 0 bases and 3 bases respectively, with 18 bases between them. This CDR3 is 18 amino acids long. CDR1 SGHAT and CDR2 FQNNGV come from the germline V gene. The DNA of the CDR3 is TGTGCCAGCAGCTTAGATATTAGTTGGACACTCAACTACAATGAGCAGTTCTTC. Translated, it gives CASSLDISWTLNYNEQFF.

This clonotype was seen more than once but under ten times. The chain links TRBV11-2 to TRBJ2-5; D not resolved. Trimming took off 5 bases at V and 4 bases at J, with 11 bases between the two ends. The length of the CDR3 is 13 residues. The germline V gene has CDR1 SGHAT and CDR2 FQNNGV. The DNA of the CDR3 is TGTGCCAGCAGCCCCCCAAGCCGAGAGACCCAGTACTTC. Residues: CASSPPSRETQYF.

This clonotype was counted many times. This sequence joins TRBV2 and TRBJ2-1, with D unclear. The CDR3 loop spans 13 amino acids. The germline CDR1 and CDR2 sequences are SNHLY and FYNNEI. V was cut by 8 bases and J by 0 bases, with 8 bases left in between. CDR3 protein: CASLESSYNEQFF. The DNA for the CDR3 is TGTGCCAGCCTAGAAAGCTCCTACAATGAGCAGTTCTTC.

This clonotype was seen ten or more times. V usage is TRBV4-3 and J usage is TRBJ2-7; D is possibly TRBD1 or TRBD2 (5 bases each). Germline CDR1 reads LGHNA; CDR2 reads YSLEER. V was cut by 4 bases and J by 0 bases, with 13 bases left in between. The CDR3 is made up of 15 amino acids. This CDR3 reads CASSLGTESSYEQYF. As DNA, the CDR3 is TGCGCCAGCAGCCTCGGGACCGAAAGCTCCTACGAGCAGTACTTC.

This clonotype was picked up one time. A read error may explain this, as a much larger clone is one base away. This rearrangement joins TRBV7-9 to TRBJ1-5, with D possibly TRBD1 on 5 matching bases. CDR3 size: 14 residues. Germline V gene lookup returns CDR1 SEHNR and CDR2 FQNEAQ (reference sequence). V shed 4 bases and J shed 4 bases, with 11 bases lying between them. The CDR3 region has the DNA TGTGCCAGCAGCTCTGTCGGGGGGAATCAGCCCCAGCATTTT. Protein sequence: CASSSVGGNQPQHF. The variable domain in full, completed from reference TRBV7-9 and TRBJ1-5, reads DTGVSQNPRHKITKRGQNVTFRCDPISEHNRLYWYRQTLGQGPEFLTYFQNEAQLEKSRLLSDRFSAERPKGSFSTLEIQRTEQGDSAMYLCASSSVGGNQPQHFGDGTRLSIL.

This clonotype is a singleton in its sample. One base away lies a much larger clone, so this may be a sequencing read error. The rearrangement links TRBV19 to TRBJ1-1; no reliable D call. The CDR3 has 14 amino acids. In germline, CDR1 is LNHDA, CDR2 SQIVND (reference sequence). Trimming cost V 5 bases and J 1 base, with 11 bases left between them. This CDR3 reads CASSFFLQNTEAFF. The CDR3 DNA sequence: TGTGCCAGTAGTTTCTTCCTACAGAACACTGAAGCTTTCTTT.